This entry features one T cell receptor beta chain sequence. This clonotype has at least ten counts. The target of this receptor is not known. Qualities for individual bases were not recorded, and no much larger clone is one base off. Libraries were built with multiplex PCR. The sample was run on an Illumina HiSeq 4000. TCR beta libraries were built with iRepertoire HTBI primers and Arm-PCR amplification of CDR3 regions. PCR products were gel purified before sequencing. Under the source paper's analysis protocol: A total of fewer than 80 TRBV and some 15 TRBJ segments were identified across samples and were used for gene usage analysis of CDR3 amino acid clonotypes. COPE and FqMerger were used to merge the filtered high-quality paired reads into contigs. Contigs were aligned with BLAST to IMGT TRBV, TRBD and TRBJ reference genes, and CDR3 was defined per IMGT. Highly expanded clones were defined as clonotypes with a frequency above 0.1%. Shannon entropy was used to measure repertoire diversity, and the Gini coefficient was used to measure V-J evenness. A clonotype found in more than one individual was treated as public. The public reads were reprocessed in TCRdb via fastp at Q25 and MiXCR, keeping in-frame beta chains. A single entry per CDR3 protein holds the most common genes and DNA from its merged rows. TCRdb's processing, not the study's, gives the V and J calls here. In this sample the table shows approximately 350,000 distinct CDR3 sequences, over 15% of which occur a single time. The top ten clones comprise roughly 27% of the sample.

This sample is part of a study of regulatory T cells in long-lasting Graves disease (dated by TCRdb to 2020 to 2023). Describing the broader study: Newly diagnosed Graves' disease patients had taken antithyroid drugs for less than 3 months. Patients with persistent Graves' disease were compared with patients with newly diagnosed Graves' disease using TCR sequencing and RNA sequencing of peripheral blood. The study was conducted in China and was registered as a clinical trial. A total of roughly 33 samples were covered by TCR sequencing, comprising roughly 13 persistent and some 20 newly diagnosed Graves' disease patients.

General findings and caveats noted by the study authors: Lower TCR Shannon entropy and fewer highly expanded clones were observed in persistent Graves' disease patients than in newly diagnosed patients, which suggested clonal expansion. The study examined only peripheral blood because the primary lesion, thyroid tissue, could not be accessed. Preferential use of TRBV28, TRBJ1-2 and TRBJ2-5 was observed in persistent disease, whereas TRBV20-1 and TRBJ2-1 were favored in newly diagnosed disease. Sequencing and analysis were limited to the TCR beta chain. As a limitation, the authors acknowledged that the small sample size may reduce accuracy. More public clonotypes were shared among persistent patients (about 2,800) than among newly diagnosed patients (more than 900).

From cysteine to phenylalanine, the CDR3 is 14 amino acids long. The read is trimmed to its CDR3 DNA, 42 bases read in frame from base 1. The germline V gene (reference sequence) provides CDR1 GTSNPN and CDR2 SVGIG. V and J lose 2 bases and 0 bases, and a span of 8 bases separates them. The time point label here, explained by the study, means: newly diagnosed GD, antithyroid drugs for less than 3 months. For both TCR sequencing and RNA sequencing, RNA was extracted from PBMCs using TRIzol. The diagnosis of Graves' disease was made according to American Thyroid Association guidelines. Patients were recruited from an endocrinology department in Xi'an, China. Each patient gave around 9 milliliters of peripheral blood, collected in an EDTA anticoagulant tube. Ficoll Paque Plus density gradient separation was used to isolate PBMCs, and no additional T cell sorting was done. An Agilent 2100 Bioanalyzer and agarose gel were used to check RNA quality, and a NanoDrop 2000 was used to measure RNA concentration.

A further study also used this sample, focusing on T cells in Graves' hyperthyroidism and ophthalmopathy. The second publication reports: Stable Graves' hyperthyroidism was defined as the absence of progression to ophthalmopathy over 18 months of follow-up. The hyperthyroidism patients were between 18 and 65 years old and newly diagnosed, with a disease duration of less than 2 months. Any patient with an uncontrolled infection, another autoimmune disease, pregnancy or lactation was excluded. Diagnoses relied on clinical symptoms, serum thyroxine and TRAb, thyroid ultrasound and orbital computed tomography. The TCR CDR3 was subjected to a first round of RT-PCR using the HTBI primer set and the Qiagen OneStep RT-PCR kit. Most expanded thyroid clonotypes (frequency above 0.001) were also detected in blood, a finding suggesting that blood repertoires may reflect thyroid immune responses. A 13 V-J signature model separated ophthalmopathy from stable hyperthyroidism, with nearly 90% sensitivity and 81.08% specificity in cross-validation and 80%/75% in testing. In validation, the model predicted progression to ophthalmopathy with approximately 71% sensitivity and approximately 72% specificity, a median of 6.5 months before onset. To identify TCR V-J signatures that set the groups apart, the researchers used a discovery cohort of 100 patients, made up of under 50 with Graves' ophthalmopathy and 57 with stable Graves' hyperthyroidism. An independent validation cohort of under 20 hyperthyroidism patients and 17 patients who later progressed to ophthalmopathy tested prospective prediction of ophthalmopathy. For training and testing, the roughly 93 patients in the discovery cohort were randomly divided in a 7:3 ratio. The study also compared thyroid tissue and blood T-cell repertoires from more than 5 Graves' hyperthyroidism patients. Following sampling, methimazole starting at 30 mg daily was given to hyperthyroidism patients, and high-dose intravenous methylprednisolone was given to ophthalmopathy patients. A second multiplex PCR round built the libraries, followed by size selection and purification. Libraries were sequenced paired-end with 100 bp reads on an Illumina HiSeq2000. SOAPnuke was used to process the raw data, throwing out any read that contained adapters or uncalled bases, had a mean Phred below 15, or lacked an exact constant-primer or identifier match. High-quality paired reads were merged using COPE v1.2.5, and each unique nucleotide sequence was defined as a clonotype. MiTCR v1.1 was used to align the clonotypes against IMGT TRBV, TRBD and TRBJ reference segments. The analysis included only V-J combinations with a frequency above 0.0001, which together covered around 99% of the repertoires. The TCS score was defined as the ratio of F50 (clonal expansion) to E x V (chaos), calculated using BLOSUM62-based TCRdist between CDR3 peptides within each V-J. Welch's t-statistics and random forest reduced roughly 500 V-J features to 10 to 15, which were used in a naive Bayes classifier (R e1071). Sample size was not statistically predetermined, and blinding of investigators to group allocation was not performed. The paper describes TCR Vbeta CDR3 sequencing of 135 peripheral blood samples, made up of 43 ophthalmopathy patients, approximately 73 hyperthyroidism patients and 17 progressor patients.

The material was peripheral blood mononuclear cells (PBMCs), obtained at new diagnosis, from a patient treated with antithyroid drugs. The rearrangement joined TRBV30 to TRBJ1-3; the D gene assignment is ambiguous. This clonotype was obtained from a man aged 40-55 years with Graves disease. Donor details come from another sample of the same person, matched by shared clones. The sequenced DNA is TGTGCCTGGAGTCCCCTGGACTCTGGAAACACCATATATTTT. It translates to CAWSPLDSGNTIYF.